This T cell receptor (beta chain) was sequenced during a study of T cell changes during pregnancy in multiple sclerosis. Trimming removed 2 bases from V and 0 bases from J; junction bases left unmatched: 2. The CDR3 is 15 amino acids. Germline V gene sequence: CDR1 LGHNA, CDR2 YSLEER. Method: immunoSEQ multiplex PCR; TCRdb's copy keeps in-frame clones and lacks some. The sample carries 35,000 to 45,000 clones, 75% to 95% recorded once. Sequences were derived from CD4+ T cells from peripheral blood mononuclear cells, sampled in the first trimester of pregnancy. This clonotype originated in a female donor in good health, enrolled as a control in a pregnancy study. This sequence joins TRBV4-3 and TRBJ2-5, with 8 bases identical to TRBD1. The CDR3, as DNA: TGCGCCAGCAGCCAACGACAGGGGAACCAAGAGACCCAGTACTTC. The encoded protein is CASSQRQGNQETQYF.